Below are 28 T cell receptor beta chains sequenced from a single sample in a study of early T cells in non-severe SARS-CoV-2 infection. TCRdb processed the 5' RACE reads anew with MiXCR; each CDR3 protein has one entry. This repertoire shows 69,000 or so distinct CDR3 sequences, about 13% found once; its top ten account for approximately 5.2%. The sample taken for sequencing was whole blood. These receptors were collected from an adult who was a healthcare worker with PCR-confirmed SARS-CoV-2 infection or an uninfected control (not recorded which).

This clonotype was counted between two and nine times. Mismatch with germline at one junction end may stem from a read error. The chain uses TRBV29-1 and TRBJ2-4, with D possibly TRBD1 on 7 matching bases. The CDR3 contains 14 residues. CDR1 SQVTM and CDR2 ANQGSEA come from the germline V gene. CDR3 sequence: CGVEDRSGGSIQYF. For the CDR3, the DNA is TGCGGCGTTGAAGATCGGTCAGGGGGGAGCATTCAGTACTTC.

This chain connects TRBV6-5 to TRBJ1-1; 7 bases agree with TRBD1. The J segment lost 2 bases and the V segment lost 7 bases, leaving 10 bases of the junction unmatched. CDR3 length: 15 amino acids. The germline gives CDR1 MNHEY, CDR2 SVGAGI. The CDR3 loop is CASKKGGWLNTEAFF. In DNA, the CDR3 is TGTGCCAGCAAAAAAGGGGGCTGGTTAAACACTGAAGCTTTCTTT.

The rearrangement joins TRBV7-3 to TRBJ2-3; no definite D call. V dropped 1 base and J dropped 6 bases, with 11 bases sitting between them. The V gene's germline CDR1 is SGHTA and CDR2 FQGTGA. The CDR3 is made up of 14 amino acids. CDR3 coding DNA: TGTGCCAGCAGCTTAATTGTAGGCTCGGATACGCAGTATTTT. Protein sequence: CASSLIVGSDTQYF. Filled out from reference TRBV7-3 and TRBJ2-3, the complete variable domain reads GAGVSQTPSNKVTEKGKYVELRCDPISGHTALYWYRQSLGQGPEFLIYFQGTGAADDSGLPNDRFFAVRPEGSVSTLKIQRTERGDSAVYLCASSLIVGSDTQYFGPGTRLTVL.

V usage is TRBV29-1 and J usage is TRBJ2-1; D is tentatively TRBD1 or TRBD2 (7 bases each). The CDR3 totals 12 residues. Germline V lookup: CDR1 SQVTM, CDR2 ANQGSEA. Trimming took off 4 bases at V and 6 bases at J, with 10 bases between the two ends. CDR3 sequence: CSVGRGGNEQFF. The CDR3 coding sequence is TGCAGCGTTGGCAGGGGGGGCAATGAGCAGTTCTTC.

This clonotype was observed many times. This chain connects TRBV19 to TRBJ1-5; tentatively, D is TRBD1 (5 bases). V lost 1 base to trimming and J lost 6 bases, with 13 bases between them. The CDR3 runs to 15 residues. CDR1 is LNHDA, CDR2 SQIVND, per germline (reference sequence). As DNA, the CDR3 is TGTGCCAGTAGTATAGCCAGGGAAGGTACTCAGCCCCAGCATTTT. This translates into CASSIAREGTQPQHF.

Many counts were recorded for this clonotype. The rearrangement links TRBV14 to TRBJ2-5; unclear D gene. V was pared by 7 bases and J by 2 bases, with 2 bases between. Germline assignment: CDR1 SGHDN and CDR2 FVKESK. The CDR3 is 10 residues long. The CDR3 is CASKQETQYF. The CDR3 DNA sequence: TGTGCCAGCAAACAAGAGACCCAGTACTTC.

This clonotype was seen ten or more times. The CDR3 loop is CASSLSSPPDTQYF. CDR3 nucleotides: TGTGCCAGCAGCTTATCTAGCCCCCCAGATACGCAGTATTTT. This rearrangement joins TRBV11-2 to TRBJ2-3, with D possibly TRBD2 on 5 matching bases. The V and J ends lost 2 bases and 4 bases respectively, with 10 bases between them. The CDR3 contains 14 residues. Germline V gene lookup returns CDR1 SGHAT and CDR2 FQNNGV.

This clonotype was seen ten or more times. A junction end diverges from the germline sequence, so it may reflect a read error. The chain has TRBV2 and TRBJ1-5; 7 bases line up with TRBD1. This CDR3 is 16 amino acids long. Germline V gene sequence: CDR1 SNHLY, CDR2 FYNNEI. This chain's CDR3 is CASREGGRRRNQPQHF. CDR3 in DNA: TGTGCCAGCAGGGAAGGGGGCCGGAGAAGGAATCAGCCCCAGCATTTT.

The CDR3, as DNA: TGCAGCGTAGACAGGGACGAGCAGTTCTTC. Translation: CSVDRDEQFF. This chain uses TRBV29-1 with TRBJ2-1; 7 positions agree with TRBD1. This CDR3 has 10 residues. The germline gives CDR1 SQVTM, CDR2 ANQGSEA. Trimming at V came to 6 bases and at J to 10 bases, leaving 3 bases not matched to a gene.

This rearrangement joins TRBV7-9 to TRBJ2-7, with TRBD2 identical over 8 bases. The V segment lost 1 base and the J segment 2 bases; nucleotides outside the gene matches: 10. The CDR3 consists of 17 residues. Germline V gives CDR1 SEHNR, CDR2 FQNEAQ (reference sequence). The CDR3 spells CASSLESGTSFTYEQYF. The CDR3 coding sequence is TGTGCCAGCAGCTTAGAATCGGGGACTAGTTTTACCTACGAGCAGTACTTC. Supplemented by reference TRBV7-9 and TRBJ2-7, the full variable domain reads DTGVSQNPRHKITKRGQNVTFRCDPISEHNRLYWYRQTLGQGPEFLTYFQNEAQLEKSRLLSDRFSAERPKGSFSTLEIQRTEQGDSAMYLCASSLESGTSFTYEQYFGPGTRLTVT.

The J gene is TRBJ2-5, the V gene TRBV12-3 or TRBV12-4, with D unclear. The CDR3 length is 13 residues. The V end lost 7 bases, the J end lost 1 base, and 10 bases lay between the germline ends. CDR3 DNA: TGTGCCAGCACCCCGGTCGCCCAAGAGACCCAGTACTTC. Its translation is CASTPVAQETQYF.

The CDR3, as DNA: TGCGCCAGCAGCCAAGGTCACAGCCTCCGGGGCGGCTATGGCTACACCTTC. The encoded protein is CASSQGHSLRGGYGYTF. This rearrangement joins TRBV4-3 to TRBJ1-2; TRBD1 is a possible D gene (5 bases). Germline V CDR1 and CDR2: LGHNA, YSLEER. Between the trimmed V and J ends, which lost 1 base and 4 bases, there was a span of 19 bases. This CDR3 has 17 amino acids.

This clonotype was counted at least ten times. V is TRBV10-3 and J is TRBJ2-3; 7 positions agree with TRBD1. After removal of 6 bases from V and 3 bases from J, the junction contained 9 bases not matched to a gene. This CDR3 is built from 15 residues. Germline V CDR1 and CDR2: ENHRY, SYGVKD. This chain's CDR3 is CAISLGGSMTDTQYF. The CDR3 nucleotides are TGTGCCATCAGCCTAGGGGGCTCTATGACAGATACGCAGTATTTT.

V is TRBV5-1 and J is TRBJ1-1; D not resolved. The CDR3 spans 13 residues. V gave up 6 bases and J gave up 1 base, with 10 bases separating them. CDR1 is SGHRS and CDR2 is YFSETQ in the germline V gene. CDR3 bases: TGCGCCAGCAACCGGGAACAGAACACTGAAGCTTTCTTT. It codes for CASNREQNTEAFF.

There are a few counts of this clonotype. The CDR3 DNA sequence: TGTGCCAGCAGTGAAGGTCAGGGGACAGATGAAAAACTGTTTTTT. This codes for CASSEGQGTDEKLFF. The rearrangement joins TRBV2 to TRBJ1-4; 7 bases line up with TRBD1. Trimming at V came to 1 base and at J to 6 bases, leaving 5 bases not matched to a gene. The germline V gene has CDR1 SNHLY and CDR2 FYNNEI. The CDR3 runs to 15 residues.

This clonotype was recorded at least ten times. This sequence joins TRBV11-2 and TRBJ2-2, with D perhaps TRBD1 or TRBD2 (5 bases each). The CDR3 is made up of 14 amino acids. Germline assignment: CDR1 SGHAT and CDR2 FQNNGV. V was cut by 6 bases and J by 3 bases, with 11 bases left in between. The CDR3 is CASSPRGDTGELFF. CDR3 bases: TGTGCCAGCAGTCCACGAGGGGACACCGGGGAGCTGTTTTTT. Together with reference TRBV11-2 and TRBJ2-2, the CDR3 gives the full variable domain: EAGVAQSPRYKIIEKRQSVAFWCNPISGHATLYWYQQILGQGPKLLIQFQNNGVVDDSQLPKDRFSAERLKGVDSTLKIQPAKLEDSAVYLCASSPRGDTGELFFGEGSRLTVL.

This clonotype was picked up a small number of times. The V gene is TRBV29-1, the J gene TRBJ2-2, with D tentatively TRBD1 (5 bases). CDR3 length equals 13 residues. Germline lookup yields CDR1 SQVTM and CDR2 ANQGSEA. Trimming stripped 3 bases from V and 2 bases from J, with 7 bases between. The CDR3 DNA is TGCAGCGTTGACAGGGTTAACACCGGGGAGCTGTTTTTT. It specifies CSVDRVNTGELFF.

This clonotype has a count of ten or more. V gene TRBV20-1 combines with J gene TRBJ2-3; D uncertain. Germline V gene data show CDR1 as DFQATT and CDR2 as SNEGSKA (reference sequence). This CDR3 has 13 residues. The V gene lost 2 bases and the J gene lost 0 bases, with 6 bases spanning the gap. CDR3 loop: CSARQVSTDTQYF. Here the CDR3 DNA reads TGCAGTGCTAGACAAGTTAGCACAGATACGCAGTATTTT.

This clonotype was observed many times. V gene TRBV19 combines with J gene TRBJ2-1, with D maybe TRBD2 (6 bases). Germline-derived CDR1 and CDR2 are LNHDA and SQIVND (reference sequence). Trimming left V 3 bases short and J 0 bases short, with 12 bases between. There are 16 residues in the CDR3. The CDR3: CASSILAGISYNEQFF. CDR3 sequence (DNA): TGTGCCAGTAGTATCCTTGCGGGGATCTCCTACAATGAGCAGTTCTTC.

In its sample, this clonotype was seen many times. The chain combines TRBV9 with TRBJ2-2; 11 bases are a match to TRBD2. Germline trimming cut 4 bases from V and 2 bases from J; bases unmatched to any gene: 7. The CDR3 contains 17 residues. Germline CDR1 SGDLS, CDR2 YYNGEE. CDR3 sequence (DNA): TGTGCCAGCAGCCCGCGAACTAGCGGGGGAAACACCGGGGAGCTGTTTTTT. Protein: CASSPRTSGGNTGELFF. Based on the CDR3 plus reference TRBV9 and TRBJ2-2, the full variable domain is DSGVTQTPKHLITATGQRVTLRCSPRSGDLSVYWYQQSLDQGLQFLIQYYNGEERAKGNILERFSAQQFPDLHSELNLSSLELGDSALYFCASSPRTSGGNTGELFFGEGSRLTVL.

V is TRBV2 and J is TRBJ1-1; no firm D call. The CDR3 is made up of 13 amino acids. Germline-derived CDR1 and CDR2 are SNHLY and FYNNEI. The V gene lost 4 bases and the J gene lost 5 bases, with 11 bases spanning the gap. Written as DNA, the CDR3 is TGTGCCAGCAGTGTTGCGGGGAGTACTGAAGCTTTCTTT. It specifies CASSVAGSTEAFF.

Many counts were recorded for this clonotype. The chain carries TRBV12-3 or TRBV12-4 and TRBJ2-4, with unresolved D. CDR3 length: 11 residues. Trimming removed 8 bases from V and 1 base from J, with 3 bases in between. This CDR3 reads CASGAKNIQYF. The CDR3 coding sequence is TGTGCCAGCGGTGCCAAAAACATTCAGTACTTC.

The table lists this clonotype with a few counts. This rearrangement joins TRBV5-6 to TRBJ1-2; D remains unclear. In germline, CDR1 is SGHDT, CDR2 YYEEEE. Trimming removed 1 base from V and 4 bases from J, with 11 bases in between. The CDR3 length is 14 residues. The CDR3 DNA reads as TGTGCCAGCAGCTTGAATGGGAGGACCTATGGCTACACCTTC. This translates into CASSLNGRTYGYTF.

This clonotype appeared many times. The genes are TRBV20-1 and TRBJ2-7, with 11 nucleotides matching TRBD2. Losses at the gene ends were 5 bases for V and 0 bases for J; bases not matched to a gene: 3. CDR3 size: 14 residues. CDR1 is DFQATT and CDR2 is SNEGSKA in the germline V gene (reference sequence). Written as DNA, the CDR3 is TGCAGTGCTGATAGCGGGGGGGTCTCCTACGAGCAGTACTTC. Protein: CSADSGGVSYEQYF.

This sequence joins TRBV7-2 and TRBJ2-2; D remains unclear. Germline V gene data show CDR1 as SGHTA and CDR2 as FQGNSA. V was shortened by 6 bases and J by 5 bases, with 7 bases between the two germline ends. The CDR3 sequence is 12 residues long. The CDR3 spells CASRFRTGELFF. In DNA form, the CDR3 reads TGTGCCAGCAGGTTCCGGACCGGGGAGCTGTTTTTT.

The gene calls are TRBV18 and TRBJ2-3; the D is unclear. CDR1 is KGHSH and CDR2 is LQKENI in the germline V gene. V was pared by 2 bases and J by 6 bases, with 12 bases between. The CDR3 has 14 residues. The CDR3 DNA is TGTGCCAGCTCACCAATGGATCTGGGTGATACGCAGTATTTT. It yields the protein CASSPMDLGDTQYF.

This clonotype was picked up a small number of times. V usage is TRBV2 and J usage is TRBJ2-2; 7 positions agree with TRBD2. V dropped 7 bases and J dropped 2; count of bases not matched to a gene: 4. Per the germline V gene, CDR1 is SNHLY and CDR2 is FYNNEI. CDR3 size: 14 residues. CDR3: CASNTGGNTGELFF. DNA of the CDR3: TGTGCCAGCAATACGGGAGGTAACACCGGGGAGCTGTTTTTT. Based on the CDR3 plus reference TRBV2 and TRBJ2-2, the full variable domain is EPEVTQTPSHQVTQMGQEVILRCVPISNHLYFYWYRQILGQKVEFLVSFYNNEISEKSEIFDDQFSVERPDGSNFTLKIRSTKLEDSAMYFCASNTGGNTGELFFGEGSRLTVL.

This clonotype showed up many times. This chain links TRBV10-3 with TRBJ2-1; D gene ambiguous. This CDR3 contains 13 residues. Trimming pared 9 bases from V and 4 bases from J, leaving 13 bases between. Germline loops: CDR1 ENHRY, CDR2 SYGVKD. The CDR3 sequence is CAITDNPYNEQFF. The DNA for the CDR3 is TGTGCCATTACTGACAACCCGTACAATGAGCAGTTCTTC.